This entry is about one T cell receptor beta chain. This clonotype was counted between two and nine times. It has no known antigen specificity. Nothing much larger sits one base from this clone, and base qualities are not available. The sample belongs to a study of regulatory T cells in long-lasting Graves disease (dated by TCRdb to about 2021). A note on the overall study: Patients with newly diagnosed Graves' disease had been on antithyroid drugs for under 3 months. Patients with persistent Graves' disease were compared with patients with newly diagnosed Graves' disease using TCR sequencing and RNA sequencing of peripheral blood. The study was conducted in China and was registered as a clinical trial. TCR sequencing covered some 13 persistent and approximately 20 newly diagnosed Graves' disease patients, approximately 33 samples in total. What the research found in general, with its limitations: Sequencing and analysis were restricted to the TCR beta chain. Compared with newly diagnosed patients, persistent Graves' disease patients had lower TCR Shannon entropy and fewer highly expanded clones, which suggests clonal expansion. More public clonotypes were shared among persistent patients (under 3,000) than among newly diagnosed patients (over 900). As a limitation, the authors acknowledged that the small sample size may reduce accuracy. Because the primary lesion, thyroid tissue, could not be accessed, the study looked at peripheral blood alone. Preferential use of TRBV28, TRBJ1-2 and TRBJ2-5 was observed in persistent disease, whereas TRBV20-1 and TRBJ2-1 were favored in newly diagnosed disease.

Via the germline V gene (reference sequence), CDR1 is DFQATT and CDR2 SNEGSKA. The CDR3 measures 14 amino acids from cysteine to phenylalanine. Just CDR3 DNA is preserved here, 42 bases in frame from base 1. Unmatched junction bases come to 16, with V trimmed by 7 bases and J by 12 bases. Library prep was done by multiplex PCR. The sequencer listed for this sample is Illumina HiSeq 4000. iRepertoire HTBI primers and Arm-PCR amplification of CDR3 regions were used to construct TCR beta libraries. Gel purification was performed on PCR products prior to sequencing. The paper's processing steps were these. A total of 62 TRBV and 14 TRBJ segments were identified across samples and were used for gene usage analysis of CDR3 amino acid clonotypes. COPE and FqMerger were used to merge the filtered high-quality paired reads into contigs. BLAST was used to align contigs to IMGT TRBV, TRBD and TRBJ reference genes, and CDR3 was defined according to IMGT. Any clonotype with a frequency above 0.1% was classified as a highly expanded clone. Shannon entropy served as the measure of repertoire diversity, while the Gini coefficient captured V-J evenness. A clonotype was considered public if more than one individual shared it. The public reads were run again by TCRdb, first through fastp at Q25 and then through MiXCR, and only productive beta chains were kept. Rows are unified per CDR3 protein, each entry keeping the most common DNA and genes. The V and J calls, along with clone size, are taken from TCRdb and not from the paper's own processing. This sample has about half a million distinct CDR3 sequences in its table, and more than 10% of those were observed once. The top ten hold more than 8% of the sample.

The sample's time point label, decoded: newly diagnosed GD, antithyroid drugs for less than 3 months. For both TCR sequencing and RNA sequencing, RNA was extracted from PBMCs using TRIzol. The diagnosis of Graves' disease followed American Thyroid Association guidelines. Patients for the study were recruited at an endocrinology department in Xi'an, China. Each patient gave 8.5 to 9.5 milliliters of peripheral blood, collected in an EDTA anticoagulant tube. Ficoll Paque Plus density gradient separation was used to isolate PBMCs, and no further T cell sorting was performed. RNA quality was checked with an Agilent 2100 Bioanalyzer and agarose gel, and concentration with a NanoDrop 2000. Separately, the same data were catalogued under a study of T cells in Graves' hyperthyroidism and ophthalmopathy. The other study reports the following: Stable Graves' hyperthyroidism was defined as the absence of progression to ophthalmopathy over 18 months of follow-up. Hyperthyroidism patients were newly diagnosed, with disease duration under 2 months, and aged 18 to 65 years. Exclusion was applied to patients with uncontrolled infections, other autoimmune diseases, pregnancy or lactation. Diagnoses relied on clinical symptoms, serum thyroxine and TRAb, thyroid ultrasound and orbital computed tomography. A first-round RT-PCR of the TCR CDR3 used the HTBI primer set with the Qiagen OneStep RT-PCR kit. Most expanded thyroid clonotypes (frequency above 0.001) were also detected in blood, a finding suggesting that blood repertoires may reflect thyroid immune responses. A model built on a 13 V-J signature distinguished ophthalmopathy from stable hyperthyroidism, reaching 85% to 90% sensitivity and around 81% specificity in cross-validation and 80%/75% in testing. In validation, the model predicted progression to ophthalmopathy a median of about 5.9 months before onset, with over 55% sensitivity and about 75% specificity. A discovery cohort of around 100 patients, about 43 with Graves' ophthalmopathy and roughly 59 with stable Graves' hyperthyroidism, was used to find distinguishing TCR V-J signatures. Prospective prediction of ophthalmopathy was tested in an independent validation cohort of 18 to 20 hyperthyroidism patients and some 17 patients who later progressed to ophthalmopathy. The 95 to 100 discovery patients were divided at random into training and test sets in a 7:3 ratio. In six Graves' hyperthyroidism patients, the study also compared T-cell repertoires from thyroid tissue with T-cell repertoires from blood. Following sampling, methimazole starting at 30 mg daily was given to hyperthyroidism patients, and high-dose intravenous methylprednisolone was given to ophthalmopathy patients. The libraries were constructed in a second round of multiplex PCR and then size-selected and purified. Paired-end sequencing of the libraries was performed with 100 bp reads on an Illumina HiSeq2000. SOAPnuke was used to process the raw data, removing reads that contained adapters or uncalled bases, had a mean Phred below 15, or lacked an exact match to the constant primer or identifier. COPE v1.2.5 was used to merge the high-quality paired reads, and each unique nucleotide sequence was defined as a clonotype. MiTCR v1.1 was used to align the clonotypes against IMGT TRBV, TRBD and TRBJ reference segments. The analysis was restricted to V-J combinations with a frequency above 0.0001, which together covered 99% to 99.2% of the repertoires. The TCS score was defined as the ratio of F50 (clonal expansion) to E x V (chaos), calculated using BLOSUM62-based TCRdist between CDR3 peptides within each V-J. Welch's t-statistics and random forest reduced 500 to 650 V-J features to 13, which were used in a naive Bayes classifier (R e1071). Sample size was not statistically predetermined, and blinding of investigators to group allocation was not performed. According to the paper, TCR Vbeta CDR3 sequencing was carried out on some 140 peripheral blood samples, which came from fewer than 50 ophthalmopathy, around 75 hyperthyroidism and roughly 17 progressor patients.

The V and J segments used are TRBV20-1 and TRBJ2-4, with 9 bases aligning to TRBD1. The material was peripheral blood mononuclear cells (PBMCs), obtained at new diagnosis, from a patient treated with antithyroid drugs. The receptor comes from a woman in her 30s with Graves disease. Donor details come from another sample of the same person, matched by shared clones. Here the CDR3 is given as CSEPCPGQGYTQYF. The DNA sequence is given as TGCAGTGAACCCTGTCCGGGACAGGGATACACTCAGTACTTC.